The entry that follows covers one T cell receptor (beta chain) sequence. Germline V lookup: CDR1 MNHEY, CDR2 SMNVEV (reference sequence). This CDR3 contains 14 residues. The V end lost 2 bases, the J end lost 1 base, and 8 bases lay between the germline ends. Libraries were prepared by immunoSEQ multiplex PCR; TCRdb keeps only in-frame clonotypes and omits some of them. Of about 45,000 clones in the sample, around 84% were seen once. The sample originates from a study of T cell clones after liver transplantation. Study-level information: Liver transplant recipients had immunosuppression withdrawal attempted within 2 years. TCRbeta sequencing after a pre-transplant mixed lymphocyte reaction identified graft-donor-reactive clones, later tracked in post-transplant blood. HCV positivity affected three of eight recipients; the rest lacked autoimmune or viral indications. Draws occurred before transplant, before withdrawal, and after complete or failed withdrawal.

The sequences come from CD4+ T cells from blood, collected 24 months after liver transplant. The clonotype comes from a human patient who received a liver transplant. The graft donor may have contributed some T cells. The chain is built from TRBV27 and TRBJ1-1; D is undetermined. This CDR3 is CASSLISPNTEAFF. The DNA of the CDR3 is TGTGCCAGCAGTTTAATCTCCCCGAACACTGAAGCTTTCTTT.